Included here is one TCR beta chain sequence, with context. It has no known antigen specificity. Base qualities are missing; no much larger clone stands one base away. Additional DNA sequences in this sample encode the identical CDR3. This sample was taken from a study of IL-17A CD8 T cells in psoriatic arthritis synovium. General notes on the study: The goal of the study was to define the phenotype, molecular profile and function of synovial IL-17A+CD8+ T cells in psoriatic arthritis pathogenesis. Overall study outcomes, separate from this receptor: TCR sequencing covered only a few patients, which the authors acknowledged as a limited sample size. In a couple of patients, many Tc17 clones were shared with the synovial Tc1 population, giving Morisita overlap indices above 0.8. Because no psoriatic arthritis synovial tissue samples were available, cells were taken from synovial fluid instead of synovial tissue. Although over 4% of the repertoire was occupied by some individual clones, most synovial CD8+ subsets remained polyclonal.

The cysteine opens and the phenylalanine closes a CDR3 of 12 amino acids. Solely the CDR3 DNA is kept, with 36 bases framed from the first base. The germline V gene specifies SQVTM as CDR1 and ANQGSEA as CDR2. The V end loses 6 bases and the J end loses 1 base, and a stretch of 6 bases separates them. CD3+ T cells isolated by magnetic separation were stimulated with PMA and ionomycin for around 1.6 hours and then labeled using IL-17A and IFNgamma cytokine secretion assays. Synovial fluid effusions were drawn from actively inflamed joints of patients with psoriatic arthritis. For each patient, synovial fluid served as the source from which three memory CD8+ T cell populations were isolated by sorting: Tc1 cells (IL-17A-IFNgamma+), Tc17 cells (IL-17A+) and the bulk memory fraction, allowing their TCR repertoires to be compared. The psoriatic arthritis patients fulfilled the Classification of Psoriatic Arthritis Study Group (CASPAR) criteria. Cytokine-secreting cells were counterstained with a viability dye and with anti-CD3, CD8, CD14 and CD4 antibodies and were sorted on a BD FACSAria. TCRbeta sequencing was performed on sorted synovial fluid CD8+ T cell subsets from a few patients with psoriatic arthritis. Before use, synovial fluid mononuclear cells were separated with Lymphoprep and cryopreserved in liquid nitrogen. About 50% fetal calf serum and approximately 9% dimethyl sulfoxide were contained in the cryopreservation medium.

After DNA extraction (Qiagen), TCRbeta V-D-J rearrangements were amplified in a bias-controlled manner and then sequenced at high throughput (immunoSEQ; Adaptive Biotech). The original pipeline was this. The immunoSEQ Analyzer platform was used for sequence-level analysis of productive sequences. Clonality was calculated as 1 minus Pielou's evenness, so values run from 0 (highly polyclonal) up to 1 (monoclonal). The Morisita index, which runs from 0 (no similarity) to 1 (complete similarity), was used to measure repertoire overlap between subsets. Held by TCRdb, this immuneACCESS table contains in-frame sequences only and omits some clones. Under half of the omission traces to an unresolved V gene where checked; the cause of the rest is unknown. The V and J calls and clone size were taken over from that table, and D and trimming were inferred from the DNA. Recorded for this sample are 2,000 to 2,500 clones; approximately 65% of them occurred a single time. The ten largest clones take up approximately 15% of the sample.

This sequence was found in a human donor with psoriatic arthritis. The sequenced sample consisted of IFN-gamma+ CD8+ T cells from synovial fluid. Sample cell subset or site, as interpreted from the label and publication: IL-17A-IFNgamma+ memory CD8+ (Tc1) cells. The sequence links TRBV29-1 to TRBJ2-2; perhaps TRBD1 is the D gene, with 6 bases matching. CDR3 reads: CSVGQNTGELFF. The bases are TGCAGCGTGGGACAGAACACCGGGGAGCTGTTTTTT.